This TCR beta chain was sequenced in a study of CD8+ T cells in alopecia areata. The sequencing template was cDNA reverse transcribed from extracted RNA. TCRdb's table, derived via immunoSEQ multiplex PCR, lists solely in-frame clones and lacks some. The table shows about 100,000 clones, with about 61% occurring only once. The treatment is: oral pan-JAK inhibitor, 5-10 mg twice daily. V shed 3 bases, J shed 2 bases, and the junction held 2 bases outside the gene matches. The CDR3 runs to 14 residues. The germline V gene has CDR1 PRHDT and CDR2 FYEKMQ (reference sequence). The chain carries TRBV13 and TRBJ2-5; 8 nucleotides agree with TRBD2. This sequence was found in a human donor with alopecia areata. This sample comprised CD8+ T cells sorted from blood, obtained between weeks 55 and 65, from a patient treated with tofacitinib. CDR3 amino acids: CASSFGRGQETQYF. CDR3 coding DNA: TGTGCCAGCAGCTTCGGGAGGGGGCAAGAGACCCAGTACTTC.